Sequencing of this T cell receptor (beta chain) was carried out in a study of regulatory T cells in long-lasting Graves disease. For the study at large: Patients newly diagnosed with Graves' had been on antithyroid drugs for under 3 months.

Construction of TCR beta libraries relied on iRepertoire HTBI primers and on Arm-PCR targeting CDR3 regions. TCRdb passed the multiplex PCR reads through MiXCR, listing each CDR3 protein once. The sample holds 450,000 to 500,000 distinct CDR3 sequences, 15% to 20% seen once. Specified time point: newly diagnosed GD, antithyroid drugs for less than 3 months. The authors made the TCR library using RNA they extracted from PBMCs. The guidelines of the American Thyroid Association were the basis for diagnosing Graves' disease. CDR1 and CDR2 from the germline V gene are SGHAT and FQNNGV. Trimming removed 0 bases at V and 9 bases at J, with 6 bases between. The CDR3 sequence is 13 residues long. This clonotype was seen more than once but under ten times. This sample was also put to use in a study of T cells in Graves' hyperthyroidism and ophthalmopathy. From that report: Blood also carried most thyroid clonotypes expanded above 0.001.

This chain uses TRBV11-2 with TRBJ1-6, with D uncertain. The sequence derives from a man between 40 and 49 years old with Graves disease. This specimen was peripheral blood mononuclear cells (PBMCs), taken at new diagnosis, from a patient treated with antithyroid drugs. CDR3 bases: TGTGCCAGCAGCTTAGAGTGGCGTTCACCCCTCCACTTT. This codes for CASSLEWRSPLHF.